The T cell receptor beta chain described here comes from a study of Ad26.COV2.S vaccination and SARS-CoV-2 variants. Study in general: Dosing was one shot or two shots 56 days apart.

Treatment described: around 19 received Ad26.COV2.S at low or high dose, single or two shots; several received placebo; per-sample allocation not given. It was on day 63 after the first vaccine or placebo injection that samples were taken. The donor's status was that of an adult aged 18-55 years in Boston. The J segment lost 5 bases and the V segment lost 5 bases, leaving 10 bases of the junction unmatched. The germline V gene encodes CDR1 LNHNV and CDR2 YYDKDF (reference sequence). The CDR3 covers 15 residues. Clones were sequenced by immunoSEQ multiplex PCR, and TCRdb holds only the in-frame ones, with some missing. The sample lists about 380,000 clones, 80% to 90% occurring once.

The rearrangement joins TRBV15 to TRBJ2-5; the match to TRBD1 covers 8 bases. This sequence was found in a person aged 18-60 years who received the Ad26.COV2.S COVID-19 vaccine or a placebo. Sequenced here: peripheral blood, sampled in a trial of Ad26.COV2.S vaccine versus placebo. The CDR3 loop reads CATSEGGRGRETQYF. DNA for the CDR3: TGTGCCACCAGCGAGGGTGGCAGGGGGCGTGAGACCCAGTACTTC.